This T cell receptor (beta chain) was observed in a study of T cells in Graves' hyperthyroidism and ophthalmopathy. Findings and limits, study-wide: Most expanded thyroid clonotypes above 0.001 also appeared in blood.

Trimming pared 1 base from V and 4 bases from J, leaving 5 bases between. Germline V CDR1 and CDR2: LNHDA, SQIVND (reference sequence). The CDR3 has 13 amino acids. Exclusion criteria comprised uncontrolled infection, other autoimmune disease, pregnancy or lactation. RNA transcripts were the template for amplifying TCR beta CDR3 regions. First-round RT-PCR with HTBI primers amplified the TCR CDR3 region. TCRdb passed the multiplex PCR reads through MiXCR, listing each CDR3 protein once. The repertoire has about 840,000 distinct CDR3 sequences, around 38% of them found once; the top ten carry approximately 10%. This clonotype showed up many times. Its antigen is unidentified.

This clonotype was sampled from a man aged 18 to 30 with Graves' hyperthyroidism. The chain carries TRBV19 and TRBJ1-5; D not resolved. Sequencing was performed on blood. The CDR3, as DNA: TGTGCCAGTAGTATAGGACCTAATCAGCCCCAGCATTTT. Translation: CASSIGPNQPQHF.